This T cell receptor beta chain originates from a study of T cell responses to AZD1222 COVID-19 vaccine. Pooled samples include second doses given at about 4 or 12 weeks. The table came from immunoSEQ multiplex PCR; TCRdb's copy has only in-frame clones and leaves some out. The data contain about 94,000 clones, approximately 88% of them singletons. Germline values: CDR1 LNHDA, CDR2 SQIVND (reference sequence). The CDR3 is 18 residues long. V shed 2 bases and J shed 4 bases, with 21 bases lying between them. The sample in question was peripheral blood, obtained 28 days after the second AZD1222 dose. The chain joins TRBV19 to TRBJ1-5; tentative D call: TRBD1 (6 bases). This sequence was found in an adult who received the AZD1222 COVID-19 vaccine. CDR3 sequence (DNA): TGTGCCAGTAGTATAATGCCCCATGAACAGGGAAATAATCAGCCCCAGCATTTT. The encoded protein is CASSIMPHEQGNNQPQHF.